This T cell receptor beta chain was found in a study of control samples from healthy donors and cancer patients. Profiling relied on immunoSEQ multiplex PCR, and the TCRdb table lists in-frame clones only, not all of them. Of some 220,000 clones listed, just under 95% are singletons. V was trimmed by 6 bases and J by 4 bases, leaving 15 bases between them. There are 14 residues in the CDR3. The germline V gene encodes CDR1 MRHNA and CDR2 SNTAGT. This clone was seen more than once but under ten times. The source material was blood. The receptor comes from a man aged 45 to 65 in good health. The chain couples TRBV6-4 to TRBJ1-1, with a weak D call TRBD1 (6 bases). The CDR3 region is CASRERGFGTEAFF. As DNA, the CDR3 is TGTGCCAGCAGGGAAAGGGGGTTCGGCACTGAAGCTTTCTTT.